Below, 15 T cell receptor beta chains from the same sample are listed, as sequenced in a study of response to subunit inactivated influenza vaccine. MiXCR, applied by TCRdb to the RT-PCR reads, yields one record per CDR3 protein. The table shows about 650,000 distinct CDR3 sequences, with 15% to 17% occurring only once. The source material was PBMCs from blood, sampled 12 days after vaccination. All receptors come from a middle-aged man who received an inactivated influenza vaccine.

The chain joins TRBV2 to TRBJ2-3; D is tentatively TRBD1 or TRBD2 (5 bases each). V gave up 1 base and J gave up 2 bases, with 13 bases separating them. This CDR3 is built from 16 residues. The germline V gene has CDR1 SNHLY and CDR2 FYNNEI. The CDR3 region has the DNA TGTGCCAGCAGTGAAGACCCCCGGGGCTACACAGATACGCAGTATTTT. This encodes CASSEDPRGYTDTQYF. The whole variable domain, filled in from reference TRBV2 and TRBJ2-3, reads EPEVTQTPSHQVTQMGQEVILRCVPISNHLYFYWYRQILGQKVEFLVSFYNNEISEKSEIFDDQFSVERPDGSNFTLKIRSTKLEDSAMYFCASSEDPRGYTDTQYFGPGTRLTVL.

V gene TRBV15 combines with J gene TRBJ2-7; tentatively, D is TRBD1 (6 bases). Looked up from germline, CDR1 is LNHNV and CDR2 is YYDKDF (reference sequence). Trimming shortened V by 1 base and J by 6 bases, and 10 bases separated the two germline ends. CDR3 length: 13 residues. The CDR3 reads CATSRVQGREQYF. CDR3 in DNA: TGTGCCACCAGCAGAGTTCAGGGGCGCGAGCAGTACTTC.

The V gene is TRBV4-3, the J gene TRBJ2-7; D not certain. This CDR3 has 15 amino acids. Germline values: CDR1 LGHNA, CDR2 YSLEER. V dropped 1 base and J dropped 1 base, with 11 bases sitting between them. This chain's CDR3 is CASSQGSDTSYEQYF. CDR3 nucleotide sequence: TGCGCCAGCAGCCAAGGAAGTGACACTTCCTACGAGCAGTACTTC.

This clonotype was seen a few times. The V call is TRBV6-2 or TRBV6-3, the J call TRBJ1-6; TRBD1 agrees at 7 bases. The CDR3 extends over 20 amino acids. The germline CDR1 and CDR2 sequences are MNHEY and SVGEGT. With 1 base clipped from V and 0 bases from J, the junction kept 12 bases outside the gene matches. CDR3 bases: TGTGCCAGCAGTTACTTGGCAGGGGGATACCAGAGCTCCTATAATTCACCCCTCCACTTT. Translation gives CASSYLAGGYQSSYNSPLHF.

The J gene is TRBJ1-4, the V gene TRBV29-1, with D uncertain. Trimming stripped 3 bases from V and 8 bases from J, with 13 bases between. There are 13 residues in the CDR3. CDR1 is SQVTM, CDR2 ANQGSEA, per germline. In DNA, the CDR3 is TGCAGCGTTGAGGGCGCCTCTGGGGAAAAACTGTTTTTT. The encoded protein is CSVEGASGEKLFF.

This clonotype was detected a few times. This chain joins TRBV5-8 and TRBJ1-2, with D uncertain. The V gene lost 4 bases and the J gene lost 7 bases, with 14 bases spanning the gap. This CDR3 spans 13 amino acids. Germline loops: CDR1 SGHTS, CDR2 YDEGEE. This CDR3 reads CASSRTSSGGYTF. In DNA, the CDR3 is TGTGCCAGCAGCCGGACCTCCTCGGGTGGCTACACCTTC.

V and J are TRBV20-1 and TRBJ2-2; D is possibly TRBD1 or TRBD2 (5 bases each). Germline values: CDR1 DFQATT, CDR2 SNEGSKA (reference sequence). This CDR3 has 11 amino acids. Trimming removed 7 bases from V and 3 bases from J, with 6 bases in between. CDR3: CSGGYTGELFF. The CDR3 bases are TGCAGTGGGGGGTACACCGGGGAGCTGTTTTTT.

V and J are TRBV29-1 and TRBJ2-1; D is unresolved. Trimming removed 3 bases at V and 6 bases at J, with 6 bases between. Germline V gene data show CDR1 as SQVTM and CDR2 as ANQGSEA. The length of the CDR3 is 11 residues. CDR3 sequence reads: CSVDPSNEQFF. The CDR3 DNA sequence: TGCAGCGTTGACCCTTCCAATGAGCAGTTCTTC.

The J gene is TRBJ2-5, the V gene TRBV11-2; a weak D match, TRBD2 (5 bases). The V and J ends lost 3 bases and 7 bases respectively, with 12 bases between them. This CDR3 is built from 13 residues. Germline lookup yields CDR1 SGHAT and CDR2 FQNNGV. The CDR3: CASSFQDFGTQYF. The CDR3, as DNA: TGTGCCAGCAGCTTTCAGGACTTCGGGACCCAGTACTTC.

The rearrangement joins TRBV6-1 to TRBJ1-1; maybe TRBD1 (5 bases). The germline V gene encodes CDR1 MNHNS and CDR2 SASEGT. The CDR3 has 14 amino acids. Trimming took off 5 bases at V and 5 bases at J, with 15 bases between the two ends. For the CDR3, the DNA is TGTGCCAGCAGTAGCTTGGGGGAGGGGACTGAAGCTTTCTTT. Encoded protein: CASSSLGEGTEAFF.

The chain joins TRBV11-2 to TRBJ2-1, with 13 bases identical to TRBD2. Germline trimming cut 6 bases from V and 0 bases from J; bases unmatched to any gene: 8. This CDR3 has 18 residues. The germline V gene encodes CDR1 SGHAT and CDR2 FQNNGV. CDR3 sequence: CASRPTSGGMSSYNEQFF. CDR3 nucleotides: TGTGCCAGCAGGCCGACTAGCGGGGGGATGAGCTCCTACAATGAGCAGTTCTTC.

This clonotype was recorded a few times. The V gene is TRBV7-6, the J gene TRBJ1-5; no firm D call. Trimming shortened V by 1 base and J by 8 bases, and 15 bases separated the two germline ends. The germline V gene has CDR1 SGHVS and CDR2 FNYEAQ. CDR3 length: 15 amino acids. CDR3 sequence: CASSLVIPGREPQHF. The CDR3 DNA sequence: TGTGCCAGCAGCTTAGTGATACCGGGTCGGGAGCCCCAGCATTTT.

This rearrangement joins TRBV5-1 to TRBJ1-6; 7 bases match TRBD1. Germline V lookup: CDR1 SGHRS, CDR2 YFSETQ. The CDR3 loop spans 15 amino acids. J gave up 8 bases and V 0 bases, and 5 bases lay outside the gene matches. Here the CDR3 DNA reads TGCGCCAGCAGCTTGGAAGGGGGCCTGGATTCACCCCTCCACTTT. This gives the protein CASSLEGGLDSPLHF.

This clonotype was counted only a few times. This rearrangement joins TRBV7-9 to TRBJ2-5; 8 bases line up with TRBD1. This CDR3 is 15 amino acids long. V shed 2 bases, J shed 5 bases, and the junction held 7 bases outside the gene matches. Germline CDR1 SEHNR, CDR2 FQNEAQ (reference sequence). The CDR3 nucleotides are TGTGCCAGCAGCTTACCGGCAGGGGGCGCGGAGACCCAGTACTTC. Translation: CASSLPAGGAETQYF.

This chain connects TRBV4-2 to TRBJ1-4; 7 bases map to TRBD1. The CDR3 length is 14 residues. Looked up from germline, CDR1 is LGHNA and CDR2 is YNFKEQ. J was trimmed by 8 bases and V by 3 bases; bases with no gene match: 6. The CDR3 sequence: CASSQAGGGEKLFF. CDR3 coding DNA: TGTGCCAGCAGCCAGGCAGGGGGGGGCGAAAAACTGTTTTTT.